This T cell receptor beta chain was profiled in a study of blood T cell repertoires in COVID-19. In the study overall: Specimens from acute and convalescent COVID-19 originated in the United States, Italy and Spain. PBMCs, B-cell-depleted T cells, or T cells provided the cDNA or gDNA that made up the material.

Methods used by the authors: Nucleated cell number was recorded as an estimate derived from reference gene primer amplification. Method: immunoSEQ multiplex PCR; TCRdb's copy keeps in-frame clones and lacks some. D and trimming come from the DNA, and the V and J calls and clone size come from that table. The repertoire holds several thousand clones, with roughly 88% as singletons. The CDR3 loop spans 14 amino acids. The germline gives CDR1 SGHRS, CDR2 YFSETQ. Deletions cut 0 bases from V and 1 base from J, with 8 bases between. The sequencing input was peripheral blood. V usage is TRBV5-1 and J usage is TRBJ2-7; no clear D gene. This sequence was found in a human donor in a cohort sampled during active COVID-19. The DNA of the CDR3 is TGCGCCAGCAGCTTGGTGGCCCTTTCCTACGAGCAGTACTTC. It specifies CASSLVALSYEQYF.